This T cell receptor (beta chain) stems from a study of OX40 agonist ivuxolimab in advanced cancers. Background on the study: Each dose-escalation patient presented with hepatocellular carcinoma, melanoma, renal cell or head and neck cancer. Study-level points and caveats: Several nonresponders also turned out to have low normalized T-cell clonal expansion.

As regards this clone: Its antigen remains unidentified.

CDR3 size: 16 residues. Germline CDR1 reads PRHDT; CDR2 reads FYEKMQ (reference sequence). V lost 5 bases to trimming and J lost 3 bases, with 17 bases between them. Only in-frame clones appear in the TCRdb table, and some are missing; sequencing was by immunoSEQ multiplex PCR. The sample records roughly 63,000 clones, roughly 86% being singletons. The source of this sequence is an adult with an advanced solid tumor such as melanoma, head and neck, liver or kidney cancer. The specimen comprised CD4+ or CD8+ T cells sorted from blood, sampled in a trial of the OX40 agonist ivuxolimab. J is TRBJ1-3 and V is TRBV13; D is perhaps TRBD1 (5 bases). In nucleotides, the CDR3 is TGTGCCAGCAGCGGACCACGGGACTCCGGTGGAAACACCATATATTTT. It yields the protein CASSGPRDSGGNTIYF.